The rows below give T cell receptor beta chains drawn from one sample of a study of T cells in Graves' hyperthyroidism and ophthalmopathy. Via MiXCR, TCRdb re-called the multiplex PCR reads, giving one row per CDR3 protein. The sample lists about 380,000 distinct CDR3 sequences; 14% were seen once. Sequenced: blood. The receptors derive from a woman aged 55-70 years with Graves' hyperthyroidism. CDR3s include the opening cysteine and the closing phenylalanine or tryptophan. D genes are given only for firm matches. Expanded clones are given a class, and other clones once, few, many or no size at all.

V,J,D,size,DNA,CDR3
TRBV5-1,TRBJ2-3,TRBD2,few,TGCGCCAGCAGCGCCGGGACTAGCAGGGAGTCAGATACGCAGTATTTT,CASSAGTSRESDTQYF
TRBV7-9,TRBJ2-6,-,few,TGTGCCAGCAGCTCAGGGGGGGGGGCCAACGTCCTGACTTTC,CASSSGGGANVLTF
TRBV11-2,TRBJ2-7,-,many,TGTGCCAGCAGCTTAGGGACAGTCTCCTACGAGCAGTACTTC,CASSLGTVSYEQYF
TRBV7-2,TRBJ2-3,-,-,TGTGCCAGCAGCTTAGTTCTGTGGGAGTCGGTGGATACGCAGTATTTT,CASSLVLWESVDTQYF
TRBV19,TRBJ1-1,-,-,TGTGCCAGTAGTATATCCCCCCCGAACACTGAAGCTTTCTTT,CASSISPPNTEAFF
TRBV19,TRBJ2-7,-,few,TGTGCCAGTAGTAGCCAGGGGATTTTGTACGAGCAGTACTTC,CASSSQGILYEQYF
TRBV29-1,TRBJ2-5,TRBD2,-,TGCAGCGTTGAGAATCTAGCGGGAGAAAAAGAGACCCAGTACTTC,CSVENLAGEKETQYF
TRBV20-1,TRBJ2-7,TRBD2,many,TGCAGTGCTGGGACTAGCGGGCTTCACGAGCAGTACTTC,CSAGTSGLHEQYF
TRBV11-3,TRBJ2-5,-,many,TGTGCCAGCAGCTTAGTAGGCTCCGAGACCCAGTACTTC,CASSLVGSETQYF
TRBV27,TRBJ2-1,TRBD2,many,TGTGCCAGCAGTTTATCGGGCGGGAGCTCCTACAATGAGCAGTTCTTC,CASSLSGGSSYNEQFF
TRBV6-1,TRBJ1-2,-,-,TGTGCCAGCAGTGTTCCTTGGACCTATGGCTACACCTTC,CASSVPWTYGYTF
TRBV18,TRBJ1-4,-,many,TGTGCCAGCTCACGGATGAGGAGAACTAATGAAAAACTGTTTTTT,CASSRMRRTNEKLFF
TRBV11-3,TRBJ2-5,-,many,TGTGCCAGCAGCTTAAGGGAGGAGGGGGAGACCCAGTACTTC,CASSLREEGETQYF
TRBV20-1,TRBJ1-5,TRBD1,many,TGCAGTGCTATACTACCGGGACAGAAATATAGCAATCAGCCCCAGCATTTT,CSAILPGQKYSNQPQHF
TRBV18,TRBJ1-6,-,-,TGTGCCAGCTCACCTCGGGACTCCTATAATTCACCCCTCCACTTT,CASSPRDSYNSPLHF
TRBV7-8,TRBJ2-7,-,once,TGTGCCAGCAGCACCGGACATGACTACGAGCAGTACTTC,CASSTGHDYEQYF
TRBV5-1,TRBJ2-7,-,many,TGCGCCAGCAGAGACCGGGACTCAGTTAAATACGAGCAGTACTTC,CASRDRDSVKYEQYF
TRBV7-9,TRBJ1-1,-,many,TGTGCCAGCAGCCCGCAGGTGGACAGAGGCACTGAAGCTTTCTTT,CASSPQVDRGTEAFF
TRBV27,TRBJ2-7,TRBD2,few,TGTGCCAGCAGTTCTCCCGGGACCGGGGAGGGCGAGCAGTACTTC,CASSSPGTGEGEQYF
TRBV12-3/TRBV12-4,TRBJ2-7,-,many,TGTGCCAGCAGTTTATTGGGCCTCTCCTACGAGCAGTACTTC,CASSLLGLSYEQYF
TRBV30,TRBJ2-1,-,many,TGTGCCTGGATACCGATAGCAAATGAGCAGTTCTTC,CAWIPIANEQFF
TRBV30,TRBJ2-5,TRBD2,-,TGTGCCTGGACCGGGACTAGCGGAAACCAAGAGACCCAGTACTTC,CAWTGTSGNQETQYF
TRBV18,TRBJ2-7,TRBD2,many,TGTGCCAGCTCACCGCCCGGACTAGCGGGAGGCCCCTTTGGGGAGCAGTACTTC,CASSPPGLAGGPFGEQYF
TRBV24-1,TRBJ1-2,-,many,TGTGCCACCAGTGATCCGGATACCTTCTATGGCTACACCTTC,CATSDPDTFYGYTF
TRBV20-1,TRBJ2-3,-,many,TGCAGTGCTCAAGGACGGACTAGCACAGATACGCAGTATTTT,CSAQGRTSTDTQYF
TRBV7-7,TRBJ2-5,TRBD2,many,TGTGCTAGCAGCGTAGCGGGAGGCCACTCGGAGACCCAGTACTTC,CASSVAGGHSETQYF
TRBV12-3/TRBV12-4,TRBJ2-7,TRBD2,-,TGTGCCAGCAGCTTGGAGGTCGGGGGGAGCACCTACGAGCAGTACTTC,CASSLEVGGSTYEQYF
TRBV12-3/TRBV12-4,TRBJ1-2,-,-,TGTGCCAGCAGCTGGGCGAGCAATGGCTACACCTTC,CASSWASNGYTF
TRBV6-6,TRBJ2-5,TRBD2,many,TGTGCCAGCAGTTACTCGAGAACTAGCGGAAAGACCCAGTACTTC,CASSYSRTSGKTQYF
TRBV20-1,TRBJ2-5,-,many,TGCAGTGCTAGAGATCCCAGGGATGAGACCCAGTACTTC,CSARDPRDETQYF
TRBV5-1,TRBJ1-2,-,many,TGCGCCAGCAGCTTACAGGGTTCGGGAGGCTACACCTTC,CASSLQGSGGYTF
TRBV3-1,TRBJ2-7,TRBD2,many,TGTGCCAGCACCCCGGGACTAGGGGGTTACGAGCAGTACTTC,CASTPGLGGYEQYF
TRBV24-1,TRBJ2-2,-,many,TGTGCCACCAGTGATTTGTCCAGGGACACCGGGGAGCTGTTTTTT,CATSDLSRDTGELFF
TRBV6-2/TRBV6-3,TRBJ2-7,TRBD2,-,TGTGCCAGCAGTTACGGGACTAGCGGCTACGAGCAGTACTTC,CASSYGTSGYEQYF
TRBV7-8,TRBJ2-7,TRBD1,many,TGTGCCAGCAGCTTAGTCGCCGGGACAGGGGGCTCCGAGCAGTACTTC,CASSLVAGTGGSEQYF
TRBV19,TRBJ1-4,-,-,TGTGCCAGTAGAGGTCGACCAACTAATGAAAAACTGTTTTTT,CASRGRPTNEKLFF
TRBV28,TRBJ2-1,-,many,TGTGCCAGCAGAACGACTCACAATGAGCAGTTCTTC,CASRTTHNEQFF
TRBV12-3/TRBV12-4,TRBJ1-1,-,-,TGTGCCAGCAGTGCCCCCAGGGCCGGCGACACTGAAGCTTTCTTT,CASSAPRAGDTEAFF
TRBV7-9,TRBJ2-1,TRBD2,many,TGTGCCAGCAGCCAACTAGGGACTAGCGGGCGACACAATGAGCAGTTCTTC,CASSQLGTSGRHNEQFF
TRBV27,TRBJ2-7,TRBD2,-,TGTGCCAGCAGACTAGCCGGGACTAGCGGGATCGGCGAGCAGTACTTC,CASRLAGTSGIGEQYF
TRBV6-1,TRBJ2-3,-,-,TGTGCCAGCAGTGAAGGTCAGCGGGATACGCAGTATTTT,CASSEGQRDTQYF
TRBV6-6,TRBJ1-1,-,many,TGTGCCAGCAGTTACTCTCAGACCAGAGACACTGAAGCTTTCTTT,CASSYSQTRDTEAFF
TRBV10-3,TRBJ1-5,TRBD1,many,TGTGCCATCAGCGAAAGCCTGACAGGGGGCAATCAGCCCCAGCATTTT,CAISESLTGGNQPQHF
TRBV3-1,TRBJ2-7,TRBD2,-,TGTGCCAGCAGCCAAGTCACGATAGCGGGGGCCTACGAGCAGTACTTC,CASSQVTIAGAYEQYF
TRBV7-3,TRBJ1-1,TRBD1,-,TGTGCCAGCAGCTCGACAGGGGTAAACACTGAAGCTTTCTTT,CASSSTGVNTEAFF
TRBV5-1,TRBJ1-2,TRBD1,many,TGCGCCAGCAGCTTGGTGACAGGGAACTATGGCTACACCTTC,CASSLVTGNYGYTF
TRBV5-1,TRBJ1-6,-,-,TGCGCCAGCACCCAGGGGCTTAATCGTTCACCCCTCCACTTT,CASTQGLNRSPLHF